The rows below give T cell receptor beta chains drawn from one sample of a study of cytomegalovirus exposure and HLA in healthy donors. Generated by immunoSEQ multiplex PCR, the TCRdb table keeps only in-frame clones and is missing some. The sample has roughly 250,000 clones, about 66% seen once. Sequenced sample: PBMCs. The receptors shown here come from a female donor in good health and CMV-seronegative. Both conserved end residues are part of each CDR3. The order of the fields is CDR3 protein, CDR3 DNA, clone size, D gene, J gene, V gene. The D gene is left open where the match is weak. Clone sizes are given selectively: once, few, many, or a class where the clone is expanded.

cdr3_aa: CASSSSGTGNGYTF
cdr3_nt: TGTGCCAGCAGCTCCTCGGGGACAGGGAATGGCTACACCTTC
clone_size: -
d_call: TRBD1
j_call: TRBJ1-2
v_call: TRBV13

cdr3_aa: CSVFDLGASGNTGELFF
cdr3_nt: TGCAGCGTCTTCGATCTAGGGGCTAGCGGGAACACCGGGGAGCTGTTTTTT
clone_size: -
d_call: TRBD2
j_call: TRBJ2-2
v_call: TRBV29-1

cdr3_aa: CASSGGGAEINTGELFF
cdr3_nt: TGTGCCAGCAGTGGGGGGGGAGCGGAGATCAACACCGGGGAGCTGTTTTTT
clone_size: -
d_call: TRBD2
j_call: TRBJ2-2
v_call: TRBV27

cdr3_aa: CASSFSLAGTDTQYF
cdr3_nt: TGTGCCAGCAGCTTTAGTCTAGCGGGCACAGATACGCAGTATTTT
clone_size: -
d_call: TRBD2
j_call: TRBJ2-3
v_call: TRBV7-9

cdr3_aa: CASSLEGQGGETQYF
cdr3_nt: TGTGCCAGCAGCTTAGAGGGACAGGGAGGAGAGACCCAGTACTTC
clone_size: -
d_call: TRBD1
j_call: TRBJ2-5
v_call: TRBV11-2

cdr3_aa: CASSLQGQGANEKLFF
cdr3_nt: TGCGCCAGCAGCTTGCAGGGACAGGGGGCTAATGAAAAACTGTTTTTT
clone_size: -
d_call: TRBD1
j_call: TRBJ1-4
v_call: TRBV5-1

cdr3_aa: CASEREGGANTEAFF
cdr3_nt: TGTGCTAGTGAACGAGAAGGAGGGGCGAACACTGAAGCTTTCTTT
clone_size: -
d_call: -
j_call: TRBJ1-1
v_call: TRBV12-5

cdr3_aa: CASSLDGLAGRLEQYF
cdr3_nt: TGTGCCAGCAGCTTAGATGGGCTAGCGGGACGTCTCGAGCAGTACTTC
clone_size: -
d_call: TRBD2
j_call: TRBJ2-7
v_call: TRBV11-3

cdr3_aa: CASSQRFRTGELFF
cdr3_nt: TGTGCCAGCAGCCAGCGGTTCCGAACCGGGGAGCTGTTTTTT
clone_size: few
d_call: -
j_call: TRBJ2-2
v_call: TRBV7-2

cdr3_aa: CASSYSSGAGAFF
cdr3_nt: TGTGCCAGCAGTTACTCCTCAGGAGCGGGAGCTTTCTTT
clone_size: few
d_call: -
j_call: TRBJ1-1
v_call: TRBV6-6

cdr3_aa: CASSPRTSGRQQYF
cdr3_nt: TGTGCCAGCAGCCCCCGGACTAGCGGGAGACAGCAGTACTTC
clone_size: -
d_call: TRBD2
j_call: TRBJ2-7
v_call: TRBV13

cdr3_aa: CASSRSEGARNEQFF
cdr3_nt: TGTGCCAGTAGTAGAAGCGAGGGGGCTAGGAATGAGCAGTTCTTC
clone_size: -
d_call: TRBD1
j_call: TRBJ2-1
v_call: TRBV19

cdr3_aa: CASSLGQATNEKLFF
cdr3_nt: TGCGCCAGCAGCTTGGGGCAGGCAACTAATGAAAAACTGTTTTTT
clone_size: -
d_call: -
j_call: TRBJ1-4
v_call: TRBV5-1

cdr3_aa: CASKSGQGKEKLFF
cdr3_nt: TGTGCCAGCAAATCGGGACAGGGAAAAGAAAAACTGTTTTTT
clone_size: -
d_call: TRBD1
j_call: TRBJ1-4
v_call: TRBV6-5

cdr3_aa: CASRIRGRDTEAFF
cdr3_nt: TGTGCCAGCAGGATCAGGGGGCGCGACACTGAAGCTTTCTTT
clone_size: -
d_call: TRBD1
j_call: TRBJ1-1
v_call: TRBV2

cdr3_aa: CASSYSLSTETQYF
cdr3_nt: TGTGCCAGCAGTTACTCCCTCAGTACGGAGACCCAGTACTTC
clone_size: once
d_call: -
j_call: TRBJ2-5
v_call: TRBV6-5